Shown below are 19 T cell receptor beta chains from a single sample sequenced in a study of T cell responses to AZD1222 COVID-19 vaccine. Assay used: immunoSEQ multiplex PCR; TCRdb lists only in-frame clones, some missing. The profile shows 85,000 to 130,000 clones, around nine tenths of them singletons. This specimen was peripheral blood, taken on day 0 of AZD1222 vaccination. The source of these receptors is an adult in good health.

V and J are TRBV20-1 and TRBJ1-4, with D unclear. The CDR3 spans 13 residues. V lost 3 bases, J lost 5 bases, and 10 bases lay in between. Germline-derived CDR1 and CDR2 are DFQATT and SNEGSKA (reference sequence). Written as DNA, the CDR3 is TGCAGTGCTAGTTGGCAGCGAAATGAAAAACTGTTTTTT. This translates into CSASWQRNEKLFF.

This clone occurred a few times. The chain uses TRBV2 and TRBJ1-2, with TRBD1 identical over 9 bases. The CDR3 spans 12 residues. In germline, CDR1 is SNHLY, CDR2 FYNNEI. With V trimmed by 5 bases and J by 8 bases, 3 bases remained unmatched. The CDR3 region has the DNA TGTGCCAGCAGTAGGACAGGGGTGGGCTACACCTTC. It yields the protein CASSRTGVGYTF. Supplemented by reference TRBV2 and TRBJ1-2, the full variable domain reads EPEVTQTPSHQVTQMGQEVILRCVPISNHLYFYWYRQILGQKVEFLVSFYNNEISEKSEIFDDQFSVERPDGSNFTLKIRSTKLEDSAMYFCASSRTGVGYTFGSGTRLTVV.

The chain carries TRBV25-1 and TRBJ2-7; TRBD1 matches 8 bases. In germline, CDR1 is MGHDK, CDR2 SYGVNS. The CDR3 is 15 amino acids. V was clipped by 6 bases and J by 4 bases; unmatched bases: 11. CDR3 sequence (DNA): TGTGCCAGCAGAGGGGCCGGGACAGGCCCTTACGAGCAGTACTTC. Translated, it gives CASRGAGTGPYEQYF.

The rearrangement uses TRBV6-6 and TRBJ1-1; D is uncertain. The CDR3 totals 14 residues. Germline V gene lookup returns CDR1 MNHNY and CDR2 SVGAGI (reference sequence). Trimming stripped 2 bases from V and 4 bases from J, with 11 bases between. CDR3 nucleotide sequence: TGTGCCAGCAGTTACGCGCTTGATAGCACTGAAGCTTTCTTT. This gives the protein CASSYALDSTEAFF.

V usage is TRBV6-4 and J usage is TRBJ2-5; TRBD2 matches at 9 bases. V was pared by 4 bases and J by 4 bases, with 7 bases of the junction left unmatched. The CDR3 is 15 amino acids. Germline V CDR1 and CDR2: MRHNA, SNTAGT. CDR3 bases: TGTGCCAGCAGTGCACTAGCGGGTCGCCGAGAGACCCAGTACTTC. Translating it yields CASSALAGRRETQYF.

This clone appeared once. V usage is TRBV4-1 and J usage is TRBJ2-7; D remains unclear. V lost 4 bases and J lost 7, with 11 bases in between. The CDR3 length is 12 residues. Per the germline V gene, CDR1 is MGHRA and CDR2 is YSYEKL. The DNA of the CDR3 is TGCGCCAGCAGCCCCCGAGTGGGGGAGCAGTACTTC. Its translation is CASSPRVGEQYF.

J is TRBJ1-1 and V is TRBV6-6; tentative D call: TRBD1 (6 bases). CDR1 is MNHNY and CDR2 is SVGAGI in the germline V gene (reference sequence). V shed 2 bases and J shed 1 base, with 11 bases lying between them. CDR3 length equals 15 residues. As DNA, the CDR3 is TGTGCCAGCAGTTACAGGGGGGTACAGAACACTGAAGCTTTCTTT. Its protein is CASSYRGVQNTEAFF.

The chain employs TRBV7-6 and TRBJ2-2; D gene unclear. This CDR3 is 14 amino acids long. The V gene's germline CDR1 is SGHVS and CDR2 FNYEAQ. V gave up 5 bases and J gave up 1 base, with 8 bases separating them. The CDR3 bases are TGTGCCAGCAGCGTGAACAGGAACACCGGGGAGCTGTTTTTT. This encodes CASSVNRNTGELFF.

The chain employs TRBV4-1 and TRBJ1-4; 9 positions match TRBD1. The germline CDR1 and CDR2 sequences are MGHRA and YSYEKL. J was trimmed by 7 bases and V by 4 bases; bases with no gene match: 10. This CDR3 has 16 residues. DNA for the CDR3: TGCGCCAGCAGCCCGCTCGACAGGGGGTTGGGTGAAAAACTGTTTTTT. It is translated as CASSPLDRGLGEKLFF.

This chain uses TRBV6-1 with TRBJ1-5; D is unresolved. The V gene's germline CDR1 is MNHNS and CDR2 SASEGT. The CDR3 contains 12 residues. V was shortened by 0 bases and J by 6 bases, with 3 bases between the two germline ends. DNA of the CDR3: TGTGCCAGCAGTGAAGCGCCTCAGCCCCAGCATTTT. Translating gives CASSEAPQPQHF.

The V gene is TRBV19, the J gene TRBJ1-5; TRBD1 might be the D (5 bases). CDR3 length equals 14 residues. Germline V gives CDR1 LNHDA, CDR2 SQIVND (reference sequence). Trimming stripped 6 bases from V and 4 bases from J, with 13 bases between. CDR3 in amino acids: CASRTGSNNQPQHF. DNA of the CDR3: TGTGCCAGTAGAACAGGATCGAATAATCAGCCCCAGCATTTT.

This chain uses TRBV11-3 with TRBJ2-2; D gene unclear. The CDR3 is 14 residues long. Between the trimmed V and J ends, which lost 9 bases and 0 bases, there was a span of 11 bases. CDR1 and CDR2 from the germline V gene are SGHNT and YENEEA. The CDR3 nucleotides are TGTGCCAGTAAGAAGGGCGCGAACACCGGGGAGCTGTTTTTT. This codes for CASKKGANTGELFF.

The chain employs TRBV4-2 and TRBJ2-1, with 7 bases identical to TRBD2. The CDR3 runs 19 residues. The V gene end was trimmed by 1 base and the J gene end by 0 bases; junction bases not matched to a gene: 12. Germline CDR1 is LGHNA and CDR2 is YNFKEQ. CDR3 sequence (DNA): TGTGCCAGCAGCCAAGGCGGGGGACGTACACCGAGCTCCTACAATGAGCAGTTCTTC. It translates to CASSQGGGRTPSSYNEQFF.

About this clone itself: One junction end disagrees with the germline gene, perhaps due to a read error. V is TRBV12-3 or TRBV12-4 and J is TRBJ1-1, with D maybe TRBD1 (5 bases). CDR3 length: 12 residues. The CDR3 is CASSRGRDASGF. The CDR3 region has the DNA TGTGCCAGCAGCCGGGGACGCGACGCCTCGGGGTTT.

CDR3 in DNA: TGTGCCAGCAGCCCAGGACAGACCCAAGAGACCCAGTACTTC. It is translated as CASSPGQTQETQYF. The V gene is TRBV7-2, the J gene TRBJ2-5, with D possibly matching TRBD1 (6 bases). Germline V gene sequence: CDR1 SGHTA, CDR2 FQGNSA. V shed 5 bases and J shed 1 base, with 11 bases lying between them. The CDR3 has 14 amino acids.

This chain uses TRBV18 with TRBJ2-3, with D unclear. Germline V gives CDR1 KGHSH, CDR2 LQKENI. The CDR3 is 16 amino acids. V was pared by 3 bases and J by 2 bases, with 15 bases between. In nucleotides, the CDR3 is TGTGCCAGCTCACCCAGCGACTGGGCCTCCACAGATACGCAGTATTTT. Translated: CASSPSDWASTDTQYF.

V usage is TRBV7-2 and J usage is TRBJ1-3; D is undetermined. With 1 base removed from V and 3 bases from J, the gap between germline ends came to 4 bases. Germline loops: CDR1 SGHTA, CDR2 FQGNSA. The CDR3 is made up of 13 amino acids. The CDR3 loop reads CASSLGIGNTIYF. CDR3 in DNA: TGTGCCAGCAGCTTAGGAATTGGAAACACCATATATTTT.

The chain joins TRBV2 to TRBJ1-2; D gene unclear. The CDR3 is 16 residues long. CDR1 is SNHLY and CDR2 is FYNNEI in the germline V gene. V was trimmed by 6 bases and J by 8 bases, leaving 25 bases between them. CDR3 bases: TGTGCCAGCAGATTGATGACTGGATGGACTATGGAAGGCTACACCTTC. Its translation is CASRLMTGWTMEGYTF. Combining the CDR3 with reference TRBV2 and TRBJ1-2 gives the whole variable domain EPEVTQTPSHQVTQMGQEVILRCVPISNHLYFYWYRQILGQKVEFLVSFYNNEISEKSEIFDDQFSVERPDGSNFTLKIRSTKLEDSAMYFCASRLMTGWTMEGYTFGSGTRLTVV.

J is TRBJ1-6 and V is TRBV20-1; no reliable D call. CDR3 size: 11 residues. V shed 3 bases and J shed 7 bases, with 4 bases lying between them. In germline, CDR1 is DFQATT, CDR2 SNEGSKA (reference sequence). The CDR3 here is CSASPNSPLHF. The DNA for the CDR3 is TGCAGTGCTAGCCCCAATTCACCCCTCCACTTT.